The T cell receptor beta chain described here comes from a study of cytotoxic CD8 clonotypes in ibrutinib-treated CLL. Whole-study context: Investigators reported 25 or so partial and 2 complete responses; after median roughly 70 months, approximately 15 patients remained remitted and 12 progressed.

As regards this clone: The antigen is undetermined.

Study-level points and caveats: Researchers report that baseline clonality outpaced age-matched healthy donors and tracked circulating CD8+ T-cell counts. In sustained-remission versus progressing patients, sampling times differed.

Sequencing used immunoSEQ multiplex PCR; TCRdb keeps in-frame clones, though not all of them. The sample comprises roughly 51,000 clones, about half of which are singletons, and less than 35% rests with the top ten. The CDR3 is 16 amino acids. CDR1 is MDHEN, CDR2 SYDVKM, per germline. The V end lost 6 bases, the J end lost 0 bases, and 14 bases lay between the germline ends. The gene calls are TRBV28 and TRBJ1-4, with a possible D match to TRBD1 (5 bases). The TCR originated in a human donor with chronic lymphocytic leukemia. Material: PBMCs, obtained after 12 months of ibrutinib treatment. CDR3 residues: CASSPRGVATNEKLFF. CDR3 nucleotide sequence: TGTGCCAGCAGCCCTCGGGGGGTGGCAACTAATGAAAAACTGTTTTTT.